The T cell receptor (beta chain) described here comes from a study of T cell responses to AZD1222 COVID-19 vaccine (dated by TCRdb to about 2021). Study-level background: AZD1222 recipients given second doses at about 4 weeks or at about 12 weeks were pooled, since spike-specific TCR depth and breadth were not found to differ between the two schedules. Trial participants were enrolled by age into 18-55, 56-69 and 70-plus year subgroups, with about 150, 28 and 57 TCR-sequenced participants respectively. TCR sequencing was performed for approximately 240 trial participants, of whom some 200 were given two doses of AZD1222 and approximately 25 were given two doses of MenACWY control vaccine. Findings and caveats that apply to the study as a whole: No day 14 peak-response samples were available, so repertoires were characterized only after the peak T cell response. Participants were mostly white British, with more females than males. The authors suggested clonal diversity may have been underestimated. In the small 56-69-year group, the increase in depth fell short of significance, most likely because of low power. Only six AZD1222 recipients were SARS-CoV-2 seropositive at baseline, limiting conclusions about previously exposed vaccinees. Spike-specific TCR breadth and depth rose significantly after two AZD1222 doses compared with day 0 and with MenACWY recipients. The whole spike protein was spanned by vaccine-associated CD4 TCRs, and dominant responses were seen in regions 160-218 and 743-854. Nearly half of unique spike-specific TCRs reportedly recognized epitopes outside regions mutated in the B.1.351 and B.1.1.7 variants.

CDR1 and CDR2 are drawn from the germline V gene: SGHVS, FQNEAQ. Relative to germline, V is 11 bases shorter and J is 5 bases shorter, with 16 bases between their ends. The CDR3 runs 12 amino acids, cysteine and phenylalanine included. Only the CDR3 region is kept as DNA, spanning 36 bases read in frame from base 1. The sample's time point label, in plain terms: baseline before first vaccination. Samples from vaccinated people were obtained from the UK trials COV001 and COV002, which included a single-blind randomized controlled phase 2/3 trial of AZD1222 (ChAdOx1 nCoV-19) in healthy adults. Trial participant PBMC samples were collected at day 0 and day 28 after the second dose for TCRbeta chain sequencing. The CDR3 regions of human TCRbeta chains were analyzed by immunosequencing. The source study handled its data this way. TCRs in the repertoires were matched against a reference library of SARS-CoV-2-specific TCRs that had been generated with the MIRA antigen-specificity platform. Breadth was defined as the fraction of unique TCRs that were SARS-CoV-2-associated, and depth was defined as the fraction of total T cells that were SARS-CoV-2-associated. Using the MIRA data, each spike-specific TCR was mapped to the spike region that the TCR reacts to and placed in a CD4 or CD8 class. Log10-transformed breadth and depth values were compared by one-way ANOVA with Sidak's multiple comparisons tests. As stored in TCRdb, this immuneACCESS dataset retains in-frame rearrangements with V and J assigned. A fraction of the clones does not appear; measured against another copy, unresolved V genes explain less than half of the discrepancy, and the remainder lacks a known reason. V and J calls and clone size are copied from that table; D and trimming were computed from the DNA. Within this sample are under 150,000 clones, with 87% of them counted one time only. 7.5% of the sample lies in the top ten.

A note on this clone: Its target antigen remains unknown. The input lacks base qualities; no much larger clone sits a single base away.

In this chain, TRBV7-8 is recombined with TRBJ2-7; the D gene is unclear. Sequencing was performed on peripheral blood, taken on day 0 of AZD1222 vaccination. This receptor was obtained from an adult in good health. This receptor carries the CDR3 CAPYAVNHEQYF. The DNA is as follows: TGTGCCCCCTACGCGGTCAACCACGAGCAGTACTTC.